A selection of T cell receptor beta chains follows, all from one sample in a study of blood T cell repertoires in COVID-19. The protocol was immunoSEQ multiplex PCR, while the TCRdb copy is restricted to in-frame clones and leaves out a portion. The sample includes approximately 160,000 clones, about 81% seen only once; the top ten take 11%. The sample comprised peripheral blood. The origin of the receptors is a human donor in a cohort sampled during active COVID-19. Both conserved end residues are part of each CDR3. The D gene is left open where the match is weak. A row's size may be missing; if present it is once, few, many or a size class.

abundance: once; d_gene: TRBD2; v_gene: TRBV7-7; j_gene: TRBJ2-1; CDR3aa: CASSFSTSGRSNEQFF; CDR3nt: TGTGCTAGCAGCTTCTCGACTAGCGGGAGAAGTAATGAGCAGTTCTTC
abundance: NA; d_gene: TRBD1; v_gene: TRBV6-5; j_gene: TRBJ1-4; CDR3aa: CASRNRGVEKLFF; CDR3nt: TGTGCCAGCAGAAACAGGGGGGTGGAAAAACTGTTTTTT
abundance: once; d_gene: NA; v_gene: TRBV4-1; j_gene: TRBJ2-5; CDR3aa: CASSQAVKETQYF; CDR3nt: TGCGCCAGCAGCCAAGCGGTAAAAGAGACCCAGTACTTC
abundance: NA; d_gene: NA; v_gene: TRBV15; j_gene: TRBJ2-3; CDR3aa: CATSLLRGTDTQYF; CDR3nt: TGTGCCACCAGCCTACTGCGGGGCACAGATACGCAGTATTTT
abundance: NA; d_gene: NA; v_gene: TRBV9; j_gene: TRBJ1-2; CDR3aa: CASEGGAWAGYGYTF; CDR3nt: TGTGCCAGCGAAGGAGGGGCGTGGGCTGGCTATGGCTACACCTTC
abundance: few; d_gene: NA; v_gene: TRBV7-6; j_gene: TRBJ2-3; CDR3aa: CASSLGGRVSTSTDTQYF; CDR3nt: TGTGCCAGCAGCTTAGGGGGCCGGGTAAGCACTAGCACAGATACGCAGTATTTT
abundance: NA; d_gene: NA; v_gene: TRBV19; j_gene: TRBJ1-1; CDR3aa: CASSMYSEAFF; CDR3nt: TGTGCCAGTAGTATGTACTCTGAAGCTTTCTTT
abundance: NA; d_gene: TRBD2; v_gene: TRBV24-1; j_gene: TRBJ2-3; CDR3aa: CATSDASSGRLDTQYF; CDR3nt: TGTGCCACCAGTGATGCTTCTAGCGGGAGGTTAGATACGCAGTATTTT
abundance: NA; d_gene: TRBD1; v_gene: TRBV7-9; j_gene: TRBJ1-5; CDR3aa: CASSGTGSYSNQPQHF; CDR3nt: TGTGCCAGCAGTGGGACAGGGTCTTATAGCAATCAGCCCCAGCATTTT
abundance: NA; d_gene: TRBD1; v_gene: TRBV6-6; j_gene: TRBJ1-2; CDR3aa: CASSYVRQGDGYTF; CDR3nt: TGTGCCAGCAGTTACGTAAGACAGGGGGATGGCTACACCTTC
abundance: NA; d_gene: NA; v_gene: TRBV11-3; j_gene: TRBJ2-1; CDR3aa: CASSPARRSSYNEQFF; CDR3nt: TGTGCCAGCAGCCCTGCCCGGCGGAGCTCCTACAATGAGCAGTTCTTC
abundance: NA; d_gene: NA; v_gene: TRBV12-3/TRBV12-4; j_gene: TRBJ2-1; CDR3aa: CASSLGANLFF; CDR3nt: TGTGCCAGCAGTTTAGGGGCTAATCTGTTCTTC
abundance: NA; d_gene: NA; v_gene: TRBV5-1; j_gene: TRBJ2-5; CDR3aa: CASSFTGIRETQYF; CDR3nt: TGCGCCAGCAGCTTTACAGGCATCCGGGAGACCCAGTACTTC
abundance: NA; d_gene: NA; v_gene: TRBV6-5; j_gene: TRBJ2-7; CDR3aa: CASSYAADSYEQYF; CDR3nt: TGTGCCAGCAGTTACGCCGCGGACAGCTACGAGCAGTACTTC